What follows are 14 T cell receptor beta chains derived from one specimen sequenced in a study of blood T cell repertoires in COVID-19. The repertoire was sequenced with immunoSEQ multiplex PCR; TCRdb's copy has only in-frame clones and lacks some. The top ten hold about 4.9% of the sample, which has some 69,000 clones, 89% seen once. Sample: peripheral blood. These receptors were obtained from a woman aged 45-59 years with active COVID-19.

The chain combines TRBV5-1 with TRBJ2-2; 10 nucleotides agree with TRBD2. Germline V gene lookup returns CDR1 SGHRS and CDR2 YFSETQ. J gave up 1 base and V 1 base, and 1 base lay outside the gene matches. The CDR3 contains 16 residues. The CDR3 DNA reads as TGCGCCAGCAGCTTGTGGACTAGCGGGAACACCGGGGAGCTGTTTTTT. Translated, it gives CASSLWTSGNTGELFF.

CDR3 sequence (DNA): TGTGCCAGCAGCCCTCGGACAGGGGGTATGGACACCGGGGAGCTGTTTTTT. Translated, it gives CASSPRTGGMDTGELFF. The chain is built from TRBV9 and TRBJ2-2, with 10 nucleotides matching TRBD1. The V gene end was trimmed by 4 bases and the J gene end by 3 bases; junction bases not matched to a gene: 9. This CDR3 region has 17 residues. Germline CDR1 and CDR2: SGDLS and YYNGEE.

This chain links TRBV24-1 with TRBJ2-5; perhaps TRBD1 as D (5 bases). The CDR3 has 15 residues. V lost 0 bases and J lost 1, with 8 bases in between. Germline assignment: CDR1 KGHDR and CDR2 SFDVKD. DNA of the CDR3: TGTGCCACCAGTGATTTGCCAGGGCGCCAAGAGACCCAGTACTTC. As protein: CATSDLPGRQETQYF.

The count of this clone is one. The chain has TRBV9 and TRBJ1-4; TRBD1 matches 10 bases. V was clipped by 3 bases and J by 7 bases; unmatched bases: 6. Germline-derived CDR1 and CDR2 are SGDLS and YYNGEE. This CDR3 is built from 15 residues. CDR3 sequence reads: CASSARDRGVEKLFF. In DNA, the CDR3 is TGTGCCAGCAGCGCCCGGGACAGGGGTGTTGAAAAACTGTTTTTT.

V usage is TRBV5-1 and J usage is TRBJ1-6, with D possibly matching TRBD1 (6 bases). There are 15 residues in the CDR3. In germline, CDR1 is SGHRS, CDR2 YFSETQ. V was trimmed by 0 bases and J by 5 bases, leaving 9 bases between them. DNA for the CDR3: TGCGCCAGCAGCTTGGGGGCAGGGGATAATTCACCCCTCCACTTT. Amino acid sequence: CASSLGAGDNSPLHF.

This chain joins TRBV28 and TRBJ1-5; 7 bases line up with TRBD1. The V gene's germline CDR1 is MDHEN and CDR2 SYDVKM. CDR3 length: 16 residues. After removal of 6 bases from V and 5 bases from J, the junction contained 13 bases not matched to a gene. This CDR3 reads CASSAYGRQGYQPQHF. CDR3 DNA sequence: TGTGCCAGCAGCGCTTATGGAAGACAGGGTTATCAGCCCCAGCATTTT.

The gene calls are TRBV7-3 and TRBJ2-7, with 9 nucleotides matching TRBD1. The CDR3 runs to 14 residues. CDR1 is SGHTA and CDR2 is FQGTGA in the germline V gene. V lost 6 bases to trimming and J lost 2 bases; unmatched junction nucleotides: 5. The CDR3 loop is CASRITGGAYEQYF. As DNA, the CDR3 is TGTGCCAGCAGGATCACAGGGGGCGCCTACGAGCAGTACTTC. The variable domain in full, completed from reference TRBV7-3 and TRBJ2-7, reads GAGVSQTPSNKVTEKGKYVELRCDPISGHTALYWYRQSLGQGPEFLIYFQGTGAADDSGLPNDRFFAVRPEGSVSTLKIQRTERGDSAVYLCASRITGGAYEQYFGPGTRLTVT.

The CDR3 coding sequence is TGCGCCAGCAGCGGGACTAGCGGAGGCTACGAGCAGTACTTC. Its protein is CASSGTSGGYEQYF. V usage is TRBV5-1 and J usage is TRBJ2-7, with TRBD2 matching over 11 bases. This CDR3 has 14 amino acids. Germline loops: CDR1 SGHRS, CDR2 YFSETQ. Trimming took 4 bases from V and 3 from J; bases not matched to a gene: 3.

This chain uses TRBV27 with TRBJ2-7; 8 nucleotides agree with TRBD2. Per germline, CDR1 MNHEY and CDR2 SMNVEV (reference sequence). The CDR3 contains 16 residues. V trimming: 0 bases; J trimming: 5 bases; junction bases outside the gene matches: 9. The CDR3 here is CASSLSQREFGNEQYF. DNA for the CDR3: TGTGCCAGCAGTTTATCACAGCGGGAGTTCGGTAACGAGCAGTACTTC.

The genes are TRBV7-3 and TRBJ2-7; 10 bases match TRBD1. CDR3 length equals 14 residues. V shed 6 bases and J 7 bases; nucleotides not matched to a gene: 9. Germline V lookup: CDR1 SGHTA, CDR2 FQGTGA. The CDR3 protein is CASSPGTGAKEQYF. CDR3 sequence (DNA): TGTGCCAGCAGTCCCGGGACAGGGGCTAAAGAGCAGTACTTC.

This clone was seen a single time. The J gene is TRBJ1-3, the V gene TRBV19; D gene uncertain. V was trimmed by 5 bases and J by 0 bases, leaving 11 bases between them. The CDR3 totals 15 residues. Per the germline V gene, CDR1 is LNHDA and CDR2 is SQIVND (reference sequence). The chain's CDR3 is CASSVQVSSGNTIYF. CDR3 coding DNA: TGTGCCAGTAGTGTTCAGGTCAGCTCTGGAAACACCATATATTTT.

The V call is TRBV11-2, the J call TRBJ2-2; D possibly corresponds to TRBD1 (6 bases). The CDR3 runs 14 residues. Germline values: CDR1 SGHAT, CDR2 FQNNGV. V dropped 6 bases and J dropped 8 bases, with 16 bases sitting between them. The CDR3 reads CASSRGTVPGELFF. CDR3 DNA sequence: TGTGCCAGCAGTAGGGGGACGGTACCGGGGGAGCTGTTTTTT.

This chain joins TRBV7-9 and TRBJ2-1, with D perhaps matching TRBD2 (6 bases). Germline V gives CDR1 SEHNR, CDR2 FQNEAQ (reference sequence). V was trimmed by 5 bases and J by 9 bases, leaving 20 bases between them. CDR3 length: 15 residues. The CDR3: CASSRGAGNPAEQFF. In DNA, the CDR3 is TGTGCCAGCAGCCGCGGGGCCGGGAACCCCGCTGAGCAGTTCTTC. Looking up the rest from reference TRBV7-9 and TRBJ2-1 gives the full variable domain: DTGVSQNPRHKITKRGQNVTFRCDPISEHNRLYWYRQTLGQGPEFLTYFQNEAQLEKSRLLSDRFSAERPKGSFSTLEIQRTEQGDSAMYLCASSRGAGNPAEQFFGPGTRLTVL.

The chain couples TRBV28 to TRBJ2-3; weak D call: TRBD2 (5 bases). The CDR3 extends over 13 amino acids. Germline CDR1 MDHEN, CDR2 SYDVKM. V gave up 5 bases and J gave up 11 bases, with 17 bases separating them. CDR3 nucleotide sequence: TGTGCCAGCAGTCGGACCCAGGAGAGGGAGCAGTATTTT. Translating it yields CASSRTQEREQYF.